A selection of T cell receptor beta chains follows, all from one sample in a study of CD8+ T cells in alopecia areata. Clones were sequenced by immunoSEQ multiplex PCR, and TCRdb holds only the in-frame ones, with some missing. The sample records fewer than 150,000 clones, under 40% being singletons. The material sequenced was CD4+ T cells sorted from blood. These TCRs come from a human donor with alopecia areata. The CDR3 runs from the conserved cysteine through the conserved F or W. D genes are given only for firm matches. The size entry is marked missing in some rows and otherwise reads once, few, many or a size class.

>TRBV4-3|-|-|TRBJ1-2
CASSQGHEGPYGYTF
TGCGCCAGCAGCCAAGGTCATGAGGGTCCCTATGGCTACACCTTC
>TRBV6-5|TRBD2|-|TRBJ2-1
CASRPGLARNEQFF
TGTGCCAGCCGACCGGGACTAGCGCGTAATGAGCAGTTCTTC
>TRBV27|TRBD1|-|TRBJ1-4
CASSLTGSNEKLFF
TGTGCCAGCAGTCTGACAGGGTCTAATGAAAAACTGTTTTTT
>TRBV29-1|-|-|TRBJ1-1
CSGSTGLNTEAFF
TGCAGCGGCTCAACAGGGTTGAACACTGAAGCTTTCTTT
>TRBV4-2|TRBD1|few|TRBJ1-2
CASSREGQGNYGYTF
TGTGCCAGCAGCCGAGAGGGACAGGGGAACTATGGCTACACCTTC
>TRBV4-1|-|-|TRBJ2-1
CASSHLAERNNEQFF
TGCGCCAGCAGCCACTTGGCGGAACGGAACAATGAGCAGTTCTTC
>TRBV5-6|-|-|TRBJ2-7
CASRRRAITYEQYF
TGTGCCAGCAGACGGAGGGCCATTACCTACGAGCAGTACTTC
>TRBV28|-|few|TRBJ2-5
CASTSWGGLQTQYF
TGTGCCAGCACCTCGTGGGGGGGCCTTCAGACCCAGTACTTC
>TRBV5-1|TRBD1|once|TRBJ2-3
CASSLGGQGALDTQYF
TGCGCCAGCAGCTTGGGAGGACAGGGGGCTTTAGATACGCAGTATTTT
>TRBV29-1|TRBD1|few|TRBJ2-7
CSVEDLRTGVKARSYEQYF
TGCAGCGTTGAAGACCTCCGGACAGGGGTAAAAGCTAGGTCCTACGAGCAGTACTTC
>TRBV29-1|TRBD1|-|TRBJ1-2
CSVWETGGPGYTF
TGCAGCGTTTGGGAGACAGGGGGCCCTGGCTACACCTTC
>TRBV29-1|-|-|TRBJ2-3
CSVTGSLSTDTQYF
TGCAGCGTTACTGGCTCCCTCAGCACAGATACGCAGTATTTT
>TRBV7-2|-|-|TRBJ2-7
CASSLGVLTHEQYF
TGTGCCAGCAGCTTAGGGGTGCTGACGCACGAGCAGTACTTC
>TRBV6-1|TRBD1|-|TRBJ2-6
CASSVGQGSSGANVLTF
TGTGCCAGCAGTGTGGGACAGGGCAGCTCTGGGGCCAACGTCCTGACTTTC
>TRBV2|TRBD2|-|TRBJ2-1
CASNRGLAGSNEQFF
TGTGCCAGCAATCGCGGACTAGCGGGGTCCAATGAGCAGTTCTTC
>TRBV29-1|-|-|TRBJ2-3
CSVEVGAVDTQYF
TGCAGCGTTGAAGTCGGGGCGGTTGATACGCAGTATTTT
>TRBV7-2|TRBD1|few|TRBJ2-3
CASSSLAGTALTDTQYF
TGTGCCAGCAGCTCCCTGGCCGGGACAGCCCTAACAGATACGCAGTATTTT
>TRBV9|-|-|TRBJ1-2
CASSVGGQGDAYGYTF
TGTGCCAGCAGCGTCGGCGGGCAGGGCGACGCCTATGGCTACACCTTC
>TRBV15|-|few|TRBJ1-1
CATSTLDSRNTEAFF
TGTGCCACCAGCACTTTAGACAGCAGGAACACTGAAGCTTTCTTT
>TRBV9|-|few|TRBJ2-7
CASSVEPDSYEQYF
TGTGCCAGCAGCGTAGAACCCGACAGCTACGAGCAGTACTTC
>TRBV7-9|-|once|TRBJ1-2
CASSLAVGHAYGYTF
TGTGCCAGCAGCTTAGCAGTGGGTCACGCGTATGGCTACACCTTC
>TRBV11-2|TRBD1|-|TRBJ2-2
CASSFVGGNTGELFF
TGTGCCAGCAGCTTCGTAGGGGGCAACACCGGGGAGCTGTTTTTT
>TRBV30|-|-|TRBJ2-7
CAWTPLAGASYEQYF
TGTGCCTGGACTCCCCTGGCGGGCGCGTCCTACGAGCAGTACTTC
>TRBV28|TRBD1|-|TRBJ1-1
CASSPPGQGIGEAFF
TGTGCCAGCAGTCCGCCGGGACAGGGGATTGGTGAAGCTTTCTTT
>TRBV29-1|TRBD1|few|TRBJ2-3
CSAGDRGGTDTQYF
TGCAGCGCCGGGGACAGGGGCGGCACAGATACGCAGTATTTT
>TRBV2|-|-|TRBJ2-7
CASSASYEQYF
TGTGCCAGCAGTGCTTCGTACGAGCAGTACTTC
>TRBV6-5|-|-|TRBJ1-2
CASSSSGPGESGYTF
TGTGCCAGCAGTTCCTCCGGGCCCGGGGAGTCTGGCTACACCTTC
>TRBV29-1|-|few|TRBJ1-1
CSVSARGIDAFF
TGCAGCGTCTCGGCCCGGGGAATTGATGCTTTCTTT
>TRBV4-1|TRBD2|-|TRBJ2-3
CASSQAGLAESMQYF
TGCGCCAGCAGCCAGGCGGGACTAGCGGAGTCGATGCAGTATTTT